This TCR beta chain was identified during a study of blood T cells in healthy people across ages (dated by TCRdb to the mid-2010s). General notes on the study: In model experiments, template switching captured roughly one uniquely barcoded TCR beta cDNA molecule for every two T cells. Age-related changes in TCR beta repertoire diversity were measured in the study by deep sequencing normalized with unique cDNA molecular identifiers. Two additional independent replicas of 1 million unique cDNA reads from the same blood draw were analyzed for two donors (one aged 18 to 29 and one aged 80 or older). Donors were grouped into four age groups: young (average approximately 16 years), middle-aged (roughly 38), aged (approximately 58) and long-lived (around 80). To avoid experimental bias, donors of different ages were spread randomly across the sequencing lanes. Overall results and qualifications from the work: Because profiling used bulk unsorted PBMCs, naive and antigen-experienced compartments could not be compared conclusively. The percentage of naive T cells measured by flow cytometry correlated strongly with observed TCR beta diversity. Estimates of total diversity based on one million sequenced T cells were regarded as lower bounds and as underestimates. The CMV infection status of donors was not known, potentially confounding age-related changes in expanded clonotypes. Compared with the aged group, more naive CD4+ T cells, fewer expanded clones and increased TCR diversity were shown by the long-lived group, suggesting age selection. Observed TCR beta diversity per million T cells fell roughly linearly with age, and a significant reduction was already apparent by age approximately 41.

About this clonotype itself: This receptor's antigen is unknown. One base away there is no much larger clone; base qualities are not given.

Donors were approximately 42 systemically healthy Caucasian individuals from Russia aged roughly 6 to 90 years. Each donor gave about 9.7 milliliters of peripheral blood, drawn into EDTA-treated Vacutainer tubes. Ficoll-Paque density-gradient centrifugation was used to isolate PBMCs, with at least 7 million obtained per sample. Trizol reagent was used to extract total RNA from the PBMCs, yielding at least 5.5 micrograms per sample. For every donor, flow cytometry on a PBMC aliquot measured the percentage of naive CD45RAhigh/CD27high T cells. Receptors were amplified or captured by 5' RACE. Sequencing relied on an Illumina HiSeq 2500. A second PCR of roughly 7 to 11 cycles was performed with a sample-barcoded 5' primer and a J-beta primer mix. A template-switch 5' adaptor carrying 12 random nucleotides introduced a unique molecular identifier onto each TCR beta cDNA molecule. At least 3 million CDR3-containing paired-end reads were obtained from each sample. First-strand cDNA synthesis was performed from all RNA using the Mint cDNA synthesis kit, with priming by a TRBC-specific oligonucleotide. After uracil-DNA glycosylase treatment, a first 18-cycle PCR used universal primers M1SS and BC2_uni_R on all cDNA. The study's processing was this. For normalization, 1 million high-quality reads were randomly selected from each sample, with every read carrying a distinct molecular identifier. Instead of being binned into consensus sequences, reads with shared molecular identifiers were discarded. MiTCR, run with a Q25 quality threshold and the strictest error-elimination algorithm, handled CDR3 identification, clonotype clustering and error correction. A nonparametric unseen species model with Euler transformation was used to estimate lower-bound total TCR beta diversity. The raw public data were reprocessed by TCRdb itself: fastp quality trimming at Q25, MiXCR clonotype calling, in-frame beta chains only. Duplicate CDR3 protein sequences are folded into a single record with the most common DNA and genes. These V and J calls originate from TCRdb's pipeline instead of the authors' own analysis. The table for this sample lists about 1.4 million distinct CDR3 sequences; approximately 59% of them were counted only once. The ten largest clones take up 6.5% to 8.5% of the sample.

CDR1 and CDR2 are read off the germline V gene as MNHEY and SVGAGI. Including cysteine and phenylalanine, the CDR3 has 13 amino acids. The sequence is cut down to CDR3 DNA, 39 bases in frame from base 1. This TCR derives from a man younger than 30 in good health. The chain joins TRBV6-5 to TRBJ2-4, with the D gene too uncertain to name. Judging by the DNA end, TRBJ2-7 fits better; the J call may be wrong. The sequencing input was blood. The DNA sequence follows: TGTGCCAGCAGTTACTTTCCTACAACCGAGCAGTACTTC. Translated, this gives CASSYFPTTEQYF.